This T cell receptor beta chain emerged from a study of cytotoxic CD8 clonotypes in ibrutinib-treated CLL (dated by TCRdb to 2020 to 2022). A note on the overall study: The cohort had 11 relapsed/refractory and under 16 treatment-naive patients; around 17 were IGHV unmutated. Response samples were obtained after a median of roughly 13 months of treatment, with a range of roughly 6 to 36 months. Cryopreserved peripheral blood mononuclear cells were obtained prior to treatment, at the time of response, and at either disease progression or sustained remission. An average of approximately 260,000 productive templates and about 100,000 productive rearrangements was obtained per sample. Partial responses were observed in 24 patients and complete responses in 2; after a median follow-up of 68 months, remission was maintained in roughly 14 patients and progression was observed in roughly twelve. Every sample from remission and from progressive disease was obtained while the patients were still on ibrutinib. Longitudinal samples were available for 26 of the 86 trial participants.

What this sample's time point label stands for: 20 to 30 months on ibrutinib. Approximately 2 micrograms of genomic DNA were extracted from cryopreserved PBMCs for TCR beta library preparation. Longitudinal blood samples from CLL patients on ibrutinib monotherapy were analyzed using high-throughput TCR beta sequencing. The patients took part in an open-label, single-center phase 2 trial of ibrutinib monotherapy. A MiSeq instrument was used for deep resolution sequencing, which targeted depths ranging from 1 in 1 million up to 1 in 200,000 T cells, with coverage averaging 10x for each clonotype. The immunoSEQ hsTCRB Kit was used to generate TCR beta libraries. Under the source paper's analysis protocol: Data were analyzed with ImmunoSEQ Data Assistant and ImmunoSEQ Analyzer, with V, D and J genes assigned per IMGT definitions. Clonality, which ranges from 0 to 1, was calculated by subtracting the normalized Shannon entropy of productive rearrangement frequencies from one. Public clonotype analysis was restricted to overrepresented clonotypes comprising at least 0.05% of each patient's repertoire. Roughly 12 age-matched healthy donor repertoires from immuneACCESS were used as controls for clonality. The table comes from immuneACCESS by way of TCRdb, which keeps in-frame sequences with V and J called. Part of the clones is missing from these tables; in studies checked, under half for an unresolved V gene and the rest for unknown reasons. V, J and clone size derive from that table, while D and trimming were established from the DNA sequence. The sample table records some 200,000 clones; 55% to 85% of these occur just once. The ten largest clones take up around an eighth of the sample.

CDR1 and CDR2 are drawn from the germline V gene: SGHNT, YENEEA. V is clipped by 0 bases and J by 6 bases, and the sequence between their germline boundaries is 14 bases long. The cysteine opens and the phenylalanine closes a CDR3 of 15 amino acids. The read is trimmed to its CDR3 DNA, 45 bases read in frame from base 1. This clone was counted at least ten times. The antigen this receptor binds is unknown. No base qualities exist here, and no much larger clone lies one base off it. What the study reported, not specific to this receptor: Sustained-remission and progressing patients did not have matched sampling times, and lymph node repertoires were not examined. Baseline clonality was found to be higher than that of age-matched healthy donors and was strongly correlated with circulating CD8+ T-cell counts. Public clonotypes were rare and either contracted or stayed stable during treatment, and the rise in clonality at ibrutinib response reflected the expansion of private clonotypes. Clonality increased at ibrutinib response, stayed stable in sustained remission, and fell back toward baseline at progression.

Sequencing was performed on PBMCs, taken after 24 months of ibrutinib treatment. The rearrangement joined TRBV11-3 to TRBJ1-1; the D gene is not confidently resolved. This clonotype originated in a human donor with chronic lymphocytic leukemia. The sequenced DNA is TGTGCCAGCAGCTTAGATCCCGGGTTTCGGGCTGAAGCTTTCTTT. Its protein reads: CASSLDPGFRAEAFF.